This TCR beta chain originates from a study of blood T cell repertoires in COVID-19. Looking at the study overall: Both acute and convalescent COVID-19 samples were obtained from the United States, Italy and Spain.

In germline, CDR1 is SGHVS, CDR2 FQNEAQ. The CDR3 length is 16 residues. Self-reported history from a screening survey and questionnaire set each donor's cohort. As to this clone: Compared with germline, one end of the junction differs, possibly owing to a read error.

In the original processing: The assay estimated nucleated cells by amplifying reference gene primers. TCRdb keeps only in-frame clones here, not all; method: immunoSEQ multiplex PCR. The V and J calls and clone size were taken over from that table, and D and trimming were inferred from the DNA. The sample lists some 150,000 clones, roughly 90% occurring once. The receptor comes from a young woman with acute COVID-19. Sequencing input: PBMCs or T cells enriched from blood (not recorded which). The chain couples TRBV7-8 to TRBJ2-3; 13 nucleotides match TRBD2. Here the CDR3 reads CASSLRTSGSKDTQYF. CDR3 DNA sequence: TGTGCCAGCAGCCTTCGGACTAGCGGGAGCAAAGATACGCAGTATTTT.